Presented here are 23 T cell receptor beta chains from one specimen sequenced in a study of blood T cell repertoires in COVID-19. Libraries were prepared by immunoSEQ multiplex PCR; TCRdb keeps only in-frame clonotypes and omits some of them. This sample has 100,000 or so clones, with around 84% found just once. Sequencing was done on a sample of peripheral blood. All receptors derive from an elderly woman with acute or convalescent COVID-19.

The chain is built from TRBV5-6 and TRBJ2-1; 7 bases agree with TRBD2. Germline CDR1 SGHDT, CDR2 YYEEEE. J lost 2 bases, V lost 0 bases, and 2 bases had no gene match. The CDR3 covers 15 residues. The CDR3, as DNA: TGTGCCAGCAGCTTGGCTAGCGGCACCTACAATGAGCAGTTCTTC. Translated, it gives CASSLASGTYNEQFF.

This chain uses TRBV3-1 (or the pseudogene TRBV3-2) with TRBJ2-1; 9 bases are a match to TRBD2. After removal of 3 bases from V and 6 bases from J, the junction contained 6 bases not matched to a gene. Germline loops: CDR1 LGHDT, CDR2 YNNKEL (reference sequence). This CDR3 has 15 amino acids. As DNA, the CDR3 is TGTGCCAGCAGCCAGGGCGGGAGGGCCTGCAATGAGCAGTTCTTC. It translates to CASSQGGRACNEQFF.

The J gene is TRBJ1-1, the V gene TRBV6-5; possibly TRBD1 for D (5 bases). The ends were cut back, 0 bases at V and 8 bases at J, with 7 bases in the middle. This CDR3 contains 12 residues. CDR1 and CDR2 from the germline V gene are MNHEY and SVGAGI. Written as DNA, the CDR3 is TGTGCCAGCAGTTACTCGGGGGGGGAAGCTTTCTTT. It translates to CASSYSGGEAFF.

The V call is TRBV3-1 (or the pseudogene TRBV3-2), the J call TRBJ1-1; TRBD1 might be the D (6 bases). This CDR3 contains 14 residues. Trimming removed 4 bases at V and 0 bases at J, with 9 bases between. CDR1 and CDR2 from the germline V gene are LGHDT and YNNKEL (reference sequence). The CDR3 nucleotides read TGTGCCAGCAGCCCCTACAGGGTGAACACTGAAGCTTTCTTT. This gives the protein CASSPYRVNTEAFF.

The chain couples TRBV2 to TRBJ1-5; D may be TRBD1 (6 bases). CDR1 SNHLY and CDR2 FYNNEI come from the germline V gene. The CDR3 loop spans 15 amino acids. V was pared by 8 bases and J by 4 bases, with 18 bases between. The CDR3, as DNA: TGTGCCAGCTCTCCCGGACAGCGCCTAAATCAGCCCCAGCATTTT. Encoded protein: CASSPGQRLNQPQHF.

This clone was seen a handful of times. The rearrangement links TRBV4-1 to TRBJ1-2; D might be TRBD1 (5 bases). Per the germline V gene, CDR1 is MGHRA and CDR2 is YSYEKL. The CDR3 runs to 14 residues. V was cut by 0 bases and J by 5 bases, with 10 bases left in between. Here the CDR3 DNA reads TGCGCCAGCAGCCAAGAAAGGGGATCTTATGGCTACACCTTC. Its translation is CASSQERGSYGYTF.

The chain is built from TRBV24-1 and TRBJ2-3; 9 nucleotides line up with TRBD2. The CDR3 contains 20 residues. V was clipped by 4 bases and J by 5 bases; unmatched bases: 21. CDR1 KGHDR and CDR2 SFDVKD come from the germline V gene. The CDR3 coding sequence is TGTGCCACCAGTGACCCCGGAGGGAGCGGGAGGACCCCCTTAAAAGATACGCAGTATTTT. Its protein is CATSDPGGSGRTPLKDTQYF.

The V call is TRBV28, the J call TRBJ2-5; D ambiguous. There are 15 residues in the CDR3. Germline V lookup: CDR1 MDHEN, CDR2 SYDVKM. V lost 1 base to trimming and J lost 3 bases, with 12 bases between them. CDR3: CASSLSRREKETQYF. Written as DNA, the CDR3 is TGTGCCAGCAGTTTATCCCGCCGAGAAAAAGAGACCCAGTACTTC.

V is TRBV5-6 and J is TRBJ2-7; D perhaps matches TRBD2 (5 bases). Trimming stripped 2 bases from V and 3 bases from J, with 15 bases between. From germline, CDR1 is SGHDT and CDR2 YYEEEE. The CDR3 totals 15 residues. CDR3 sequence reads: CASSFRGKGSYEQYF. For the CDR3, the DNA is TGTGCCAGCAGCTTCCGGGGAAAAGGGAGCTACGAGCAGTACTTC.

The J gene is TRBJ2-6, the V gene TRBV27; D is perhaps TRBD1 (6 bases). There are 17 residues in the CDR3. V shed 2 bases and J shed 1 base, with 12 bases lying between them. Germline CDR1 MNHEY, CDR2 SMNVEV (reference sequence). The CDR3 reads CASSLRGQLSGANVLTF. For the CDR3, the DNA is TGTGCCAGCAGTTTAAGGGGACAATTGTCTGGGGCCAACGTCCTGACTTTC.

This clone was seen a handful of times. As DNA, the CDR3 is TGTGCCAGCAGCTTAGGAACAGGGAAGTACGAGCAGTACGTC. Amino acid sequence: CASSLGTGKYEQYV. This sequence joins TRBV7-9 and TRBJ2-7; TRBD1 might be the D (6 bases). The CDR3 spans 14 residues. The germline gives CDR1 SEHNR, CDR2 FQNEAQ (reference sequence). V lost 1 base, J lost 4 bases, and 11 bases lay in between.

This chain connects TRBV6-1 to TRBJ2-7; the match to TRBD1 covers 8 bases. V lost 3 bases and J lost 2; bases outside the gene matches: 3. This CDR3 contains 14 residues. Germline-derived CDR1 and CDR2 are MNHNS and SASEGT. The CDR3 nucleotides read TGTGCCAGCAGTGACAGGGGGCCTCCCTACGAGCAGTACGTC. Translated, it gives CASSDRGPPYEQYV.

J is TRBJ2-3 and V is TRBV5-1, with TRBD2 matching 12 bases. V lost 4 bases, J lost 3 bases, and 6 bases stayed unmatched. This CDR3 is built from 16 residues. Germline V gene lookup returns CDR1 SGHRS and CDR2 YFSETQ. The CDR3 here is CASSPSTSGSTDTQYF. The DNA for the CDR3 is TGCGCCAGCAGCCCCTCGACTAGCGGGAGTACAGATACGCAGTATTTT.

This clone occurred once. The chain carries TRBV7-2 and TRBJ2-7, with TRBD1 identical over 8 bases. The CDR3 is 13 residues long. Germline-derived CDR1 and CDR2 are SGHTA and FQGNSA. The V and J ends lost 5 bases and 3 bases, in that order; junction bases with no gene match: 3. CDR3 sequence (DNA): TGTGCCAGCAGCAAACAGGGGGGCTACGAGCAGTACGTC. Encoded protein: CASSKQGGYEQYV.

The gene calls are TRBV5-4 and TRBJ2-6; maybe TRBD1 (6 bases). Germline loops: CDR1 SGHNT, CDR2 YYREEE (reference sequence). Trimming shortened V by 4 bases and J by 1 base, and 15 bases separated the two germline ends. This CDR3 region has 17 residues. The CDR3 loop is CASSLDRMNSGANVLTF. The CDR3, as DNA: TGTGCCAGCAGCCTCGACAGGATGAATTCTGGGGCCAACGTCCTGACTTTC.

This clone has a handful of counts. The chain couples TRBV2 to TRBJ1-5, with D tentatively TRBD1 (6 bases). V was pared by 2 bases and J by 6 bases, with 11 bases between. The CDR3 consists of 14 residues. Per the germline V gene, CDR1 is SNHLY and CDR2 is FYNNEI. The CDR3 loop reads CASSERGFAQPQHF. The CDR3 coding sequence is TGTGCCAGCAGTGAAAGGGGGTTTGCTCAGCCCCAGCATTTT.

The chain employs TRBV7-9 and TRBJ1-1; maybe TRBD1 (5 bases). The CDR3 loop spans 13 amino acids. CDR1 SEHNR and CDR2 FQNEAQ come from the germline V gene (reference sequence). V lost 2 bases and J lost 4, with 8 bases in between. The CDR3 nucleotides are TGTGCCAGCAGCTTACAGGGTTTCACTGAAGCTTTCTTT. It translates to CASSLQGFTEAFF.

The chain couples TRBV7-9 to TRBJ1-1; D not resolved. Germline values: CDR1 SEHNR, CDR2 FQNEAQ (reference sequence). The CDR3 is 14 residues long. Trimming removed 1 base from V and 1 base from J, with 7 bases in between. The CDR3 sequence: CASSLVRGNTEAFF. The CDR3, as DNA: TGTGCCAGCAGCTTAGTGCGGGGGAACACTGAAGCTTTCTTT.

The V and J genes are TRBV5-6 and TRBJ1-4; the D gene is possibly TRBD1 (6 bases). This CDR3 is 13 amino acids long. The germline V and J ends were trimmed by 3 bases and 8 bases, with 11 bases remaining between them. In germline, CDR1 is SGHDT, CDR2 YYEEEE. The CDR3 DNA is TGTGCCAGCAGCTCAAAGGGGGTCGAAAAACTGTTTTTT. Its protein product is CASSSKGVEKLFF.

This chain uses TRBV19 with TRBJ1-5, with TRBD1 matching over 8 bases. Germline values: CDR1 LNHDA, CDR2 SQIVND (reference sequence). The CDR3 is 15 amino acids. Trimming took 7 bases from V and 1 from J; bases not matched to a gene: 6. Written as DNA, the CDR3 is TGTGCCAGTACTTCAGGGGGCGCGAGCAATCAGCCCCAGCATTTT. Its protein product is CASTSGGASNQPQHF.

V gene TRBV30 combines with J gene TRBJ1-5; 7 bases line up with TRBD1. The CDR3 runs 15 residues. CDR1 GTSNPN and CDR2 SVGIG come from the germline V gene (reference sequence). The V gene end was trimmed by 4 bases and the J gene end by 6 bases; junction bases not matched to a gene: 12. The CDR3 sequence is CAWKGKGTAVQPQHF. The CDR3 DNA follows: TGTGCCTGGAAAGGGAAGGGGACAGCGGTTCAGCCCCAGCATTTT.

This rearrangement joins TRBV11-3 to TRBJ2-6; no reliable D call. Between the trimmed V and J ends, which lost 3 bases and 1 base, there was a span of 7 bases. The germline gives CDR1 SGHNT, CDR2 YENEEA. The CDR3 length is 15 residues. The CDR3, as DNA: TGTGCCAGCAGCTTTCTGTTATCTGGGGCCAACGTCCTGACTTTC. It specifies CASSFLLSGANVLTF.

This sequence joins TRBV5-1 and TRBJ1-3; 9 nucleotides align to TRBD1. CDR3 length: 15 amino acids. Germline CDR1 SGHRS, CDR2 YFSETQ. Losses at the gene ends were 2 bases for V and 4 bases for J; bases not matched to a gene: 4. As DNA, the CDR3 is TGCGCCAGCAGCTTAAGGGGACAGGGAGGAAACACCATATATTTT. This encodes CASSLRGQGGNTIYF.